These 22 T cell receptor beta chains share one sample of origin, sequenced in a study of blood T cell repertoires in COVID-19. Here immunoSEQ multiplex PCR was the method, and the copy in TCRdb shows in-frame clones only, minus some. The sample includes approximately 350,000 clones, approximately 82% of them seen just once. Sequenced: peripheral blood. These receptors were taken from a man aged 25-45 years with active or convalescent COVID-19.

In this sample, this clone turned up once. The chain combines TRBV19 with TRBJ2-1, with a weak D call TRBD1 (5 bases). The germline V gene has CDR1 LNHDA and CDR2 SQIVND (reference sequence). CDR3 length equals 15 residues. Trimming took 3 bases from V and 4 from J, leaving 13 bases between them. In DNA form, the CDR3 reads TGTGCCAGTAGTATCGTAGGGGCGGTATACAATGAGCAGTTCTTC. Amino acids: CASSIVGAVYNEQFF. The entire variable domain, with the rest obtained from reference TRBV19 and TRBJ2-1, is as follows: DGGITQSPKYLFRKEGQNVTLSCEQNLNHDAMYWYRQDPGQGLRLIYYSQIVNDFQKGDIAEGYSVSREKKESFPLTVTSAQKNPTAFYLCASSIVGAVYNEQFFGPGTRLTVL.

The chain combines TRBV18 with TRBJ2-5; 9 bases line up with TRBD2. V lost 3 bases to trimming and J lost 0 bases; unmatched junction nucleotides: 5. The length of the CDR3 is 16 residues. Germline V gene data show CDR1 as KGHSH and CDR2 as LQKENI. CDR3 coding DNA: TGTGCCAGCTCACCGCGGGAGGGCTGGTACCAAGAGACCCAGTACTTC. It is translated as CASSPREGWYQETQYF.

The rearrangement joins TRBV15 to TRBJ1-2; no clear D. CDR1 and CDR2 from the germline V gene are LNHNV and YYDKDF (reference sequence). This CDR3 has 11 residues. The V end lost 1 base, the J end lost 6 bases, and 3 bases lay between the germline ends. CDR3: CATSRADGYTF. As DNA, the CDR3 is TGTGCCACCAGCAGAGCGGATGGCTACACCTTC.

The chain carries TRBV14 and TRBJ2-5, with D perhaps TRBD2 (6 bases). The CDR3 consists of 14 residues. The V gene lost 1 base and the J gene lost 5 bases, with 11 bases spanning the gap. Germline V gene sequence: CDR1 SGHDN, CDR2 FVKESK. CDR3 nucleotides: TGTGCCAGCAGCCAAGTCGCGGGGTGGGAGACCCAGTACTTC. Translated: CASSQVAGWETQYF.

The chain joins TRBV6-5 to TRBJ1-5, with D perhaps matching TRBD1 (5 bases). The V gene lost 1 base and the J gene lost 4 bases, with 11 bases spanning the gap. Per germline, CDR1 MNHEY and CDR2 SVGAGI. The CDR3 length is 15 residues. The CDR3 reads CASSYLGGANQPQHF. The CDR3 nucleotides read TGTGCCAGCAGTTACTTGGGAGGGGCGAATCAGCCCCAGCATTTT.

This clone has ten or more counts. The sample has other DNA sequences that encode this CDR3 too. CDR3 sequence (DNA): TGTGCCAGCAGCCCCCGACAGAGCTCCTACGAGCAGTACTTC. Amino acid sequence: CASSPRQSSYEQYF. The genes are TRBV7-9 and TRBJ2-7, with D possibly TRBD1 on 5 matching bases. This CDR3 is built from 14 residues. From germline, CDR1 is SEHNR and CDR2 FQNEAQ (reference sequence). The V end lost 5 bases, the J end lost 0 bases, and 11 bases lay between the germline ends.

DNA for the CDR3: TGTGCCAGCACGGGACTAGCGGGTGGGACCTACGAGCAGTACTTC. It yields the protein CASTGLAGGTYEQYF. The chain has TRBV3-1 (or the pseudogene TRBV3-2) and TRBJ2-7; 12 bases map to TRBD2. The V gene end was trimmed by 7 bases and the J gene end by 2 bases; junction bases not matched to a gene: 6. The CDR3 is 15 amino acids. Germline V lookup: CDR1 LGHDT, CDR2 YNNKEL (reference sequence).

This chain links TRBV28 with TRBJ2-7; 8 nucleotides line up with TRBD2. This CDR3 region has 15 residues. In germline, CDR1 is MDHEN, CDR2 SYDVKM. Trimming took 3 bases from V and 4 from J; bases not matched to a gene: 8. The CDR3: CASSLAGTRQYEQYF. The CDR3 DNA is TGTGCCAGCAGTTTGGCCGGGACTAGGCAATACGAGCAGTACTTC.

This clone has just one count. The chain is built from TRBV3-1 (or the pseudogene TRBV3-2) and TRBJ2-2; 7 bases are shared with TRBD1. The CDR3 runs to 18 residues. Germline V CDR1 and CDR2: LGHDT, YNNKEL (reference sequence). Losses at the gene ends were 4 bases for V and 4 bases for J; bases not matched to a gene: 15. The CDR3 nucleotides read TGTGCCAGCAGCCTTATTTGGACAGGCGAAAGGGGCACCGGGGAGCTGTTTTTT. Encoded protein: CASSLIWTGERGTGELFF.

Written as DNA, the CDR3 is TGCGCCAGCAGCCAAAACAGGGGTGGCTACACCTTC. Residues: CASSQNRGGYTF. The J gene is TRBJ1-2, the V gene TRBV4-1; 7 bases align to TRBD1. V lost 2 bases, J lost 7 bases, and 1 base stayed unmatched. Germline-derived CDR1 and CDR2 are MGHRA and YSYEKL. The CDR3 extends over 12 amino acids.

The gene calls are TRBV27 and TRBJ2-3; possibly TRBD2 for D (6 bases). This CDR3 has 19 amino acids. Germline V gene lookup returns CDR1 MNHEY and CDR2 SMNVEV (reference sequence). Trimming removed 2 bases from V and 1 base from J, with 22 bases in between. The CDR3 DNA follows: TGTGCCAGCAGTTTACTTCGGGACTTCCTACCAAGGGGCACAGATACGCAGTATTTT. It encodes CASSLLRDFLPRGTDTQYF.

This clone was observed a handful of times. The CDR3 nucleotides read TGCGCCAGCAGGGTTGGGACAGCCGGTGGCTACACCTTC. Its translation is CASRVGTAGGYTF. This chain links TRBV5-1 with TRBJ1-2; 7 nucleotides line up with TRBD1. The CDR3 consists of 13 residues. V lost 5 bases to trimming and J lost 7 bases; unmatched junction nucleotides: 8. Germline loops: CDR1 SGHRS, CDR2 YFSETQ. Full variable domain (outside the CDR3, taken from reference TRBV5-1 and TRBJ1-2): KAGVTQTPRYLIKTRGQQVTLSCSPISGHRSVSWYQQTPGQGLQFLFEYFSETQRNKGNFPGRFSGRQFSNSRSEMNVSTLELGDSALYLCASRVGTAGGYTFGSGTRLTVV.

This chain joins TRBV10-3 and TRBJ1-1; 7 bases match TRBD1. J was trimmed by 7 bases and V by 0 bases; bases with no gene match: 8. Germline-derived CDR1 and CDR2 are ENHRY and SYGVKD. This CDR3 comprises 15 residues. CDR3 protein: CAISESTQGEVEAFF. For the CDR3, the DNA is TGTGCCATCAGTGAGTCGACCCAGGGGGAGGTTGAAGCTTTCTTT.

CDR3 sequence (DNA): TGTGCCAGCAGCTCCACTATCCCCACAGATACGCAGTATTTT. As protein: CASSSTIPTDTQYF. The V call is TRBV7-9, the J call TRBJ2-3, with D unresolved. Trimming pared 4 bases from V and 2 bases from J, leaving 10 bases between. Germline V gene sequence: CDR1 SEHNR, CDR2 FQNEAQ (reference sequence). The CDR3 totals 14 residues. The variable domain in full, completed from reference TRBV7-9 and TRBJ2-3, reads DTGVSQNPRHKITKRGQNVTFRCDPISEHNRLYWYRQTLGQGPEFLTYFQNEAQLEKSRLLSDRFSAERPKGSFSTLEIQRTEQGDSAMYLCASSSTIPTDTQYFGPGTRLTVL.

The chain links TRBV4-3 to TRBJ2-1; D gene unclear. Per germline, CDR1 LGHNA and CDR2 YSLEER. Trimming shortened V by 0 bases and J by 8 bases, and 5 bases separated the two germline ends. CDR3 length: 12 residues. DNA for the CDR3: TGCGCCAGCAGCCAAGATCTATATGAGCAGTTCTTC. This encodes CASSQDLYEQFF.

V is TRBV27 and J is TRBJ2-7; a weak D match, TRBD1 (5 bases). The ends were cut back, 2 bases at V and 2 bases at J, with 13 bases in the middle. The CDR3 runs 15 residues. In germline, CDR1 is MNHEY, CDR2 SMNVEV (reference sequence). CDR3 sequence reads: CASSLQGIQAYEQYF. CDR3 coding DNA: TGTGCCAGCAGTTTACAGGGAATCCAGGCCTACGAGCAGTACTTC.

The genes are TRBV6-5 and TRBJ2-4; 10 nucleotides match TRBD2. The germline CDR1 and CDR2 sequences are MNHEY and SVGAGI. CDR3 size: 15 residues. V was pared by 0 bases and J by 9 bases, with 5 bases of the junction left unmatched. CDR3 DNA sequence: TGTGCCAGCAGTTACTCAACTAGCGGGATCGGCATTCAGTACTTC. It encodes CASSYSTSGIGIQYF.

The rearrangement links TRBV2 to TRBJ1-2, with 11 positions matching TRBD1. J lost 4 bases, V lost 7 bases, and 8 bases had no gene match. The V gene's germline CDR1 is SNHLY and CDR2 FYNNEI. There are 15 residues in the CDR3. Here the CDR3 reads CASTPSGTGGYGYTF. The CDR3, as DNA: TGTGCCAGCACCCCCTCGGGGACAGGGGGCTATGGCTACACCTTC.

This clone was counted between two and nine times. This chain connects TRBV7-8 to TRBJ2-7, with TRBD1 matching 8 bases. V shed 2 bases and J 4 bases; nucleotides not matched to a gene: 4. CDR1 and CDR2 (germline): SGHVS, FQNEAQ. This CDR3 has 14 amino acids. The CDR3 is CASSLRTGRYEQYF. CDR3 nucleotide sequence: TGTGCCAGCAGCTTAAGGACAGGGAGGTACGAGCAGTACTTC. Full variable domain (missing parts from reference TRBV7-8 and TRBJ2-7): GAGVSQSPRYKVAKRGQDVALRCDPISGHVSLFWYQQALGQGPEFLTYFQNEAQLDKSGLPSDRFFAERPEGSVSTLKIQRTQQEDSAVYLCASSLRTGRYEQYFGPGTRLTVT.

The chain has TRBV18 and TRBJ1-6, with TRBD1 matching over 8 bases. The length of the CDR3 is 17 residues. The V segment lost 3 bases and the J segment 6 bases; nucleotides outside the gene matches: 10. The germline gives CDR1 KGHSH, CDR2 LQKENI. CDR3 loop: CASSPLSGGSRNSPLHF. CDR3 DNA: TGTGCCAGCTCACCCCTCTCAGGGGGCAGTCGTAATTCACCCCTCCACTTT.

This clone has only a few counts. The chain recombines TRBV15 with TRBJ2-7; unclear D gene. This CDR3 region has 13 residues. Between the trimmed V and J ends, which lost 0 bases and 4 bases, there was a span of 7 bases. Germline lookup yields CDR1 LNHNV and CDR2 YYDKDF (reference sequence). The CDR3, as DNA: TGTGCCACCAGCAGAGATCTAACTTACGAGCAGTACTTC. Translated: CATSRDLTYEQYF.

The V call is TRBV24-1, the J call TRBJ1-3; the D is unclear. The CDR3 is 16 amino acids. Germline V gives CDR1 KGHDR, CDR2 SFDVKD. Trimming left V 1 base short and J 4 bases short, with 13 bases between. CDR3 residues: CATSDLQSLFGNTIYF. For the CDR3, the DNA is TGTGCCACCAGTGATTTACAGTCGCTCTTCGGAAACACCATATATTTT.